This passage covers 17 T cell receptor beta chains from one sample sequenced in a study of shared clonotypes between healthy human individuals. Using immunoSEQ multiplex PCR, the repertoire was profiled, and TCRdb retains in-frame clones only, with some absent. The repertoire holds some 2,400,000 clones, with nearly 97% as singletons. Source material: naive CD4+ T cells sorted from blood. Subset of the sample: CD45RA+ positively selected. All receptors come from a man aged 18 to 29 in good health.

On this clone itself: The sample carries other DNA sequences with the same CDR3. The gene calls are TRBV7-2 and TRBJ1-6; D not resolved. The V gene lost 1 base and the J gene lost 7 bases, with 8 bases spanning the gap. CDR1 is SGHTA, CDR2 FQGNSA, per germline. The CDR3 loop spans 14 amino acids. CDR3 sequence: CASSLGGVNSPLHF. The CDR3 DNA follows: TGTGCCAGCAGCTTAGGGGGTGTAAATTCACCCCTCCACTTT. The whole variable domain, remainder taken from reference TRBV7-2 and TRBJ1-6, is GAGVSQSPSNKVTEKGKDVELRCDPISGHTALYWYRQSLGQGLEFLIYFQGNSAPDKSGLPSDRFSAERTGGSVSTLTIQRTQQEDSAVYLCASSLGGVNSPLHFGNGTRLTVT.

This clone turned up a few times. The CDR3: CASSRGEKFTEAFF. The CDR3 DNA is TGTGCCAGTAGTCGAGGGGAAAAGTTCACTGAAGCTTTCTTT. The chain recombines TRBV19 with TRBJ1-1, with a weak D call TRBD1 (5 bases). V lost 5 bases and J lost 4, with 14 bases in between. This CDR3 comprises 14 residues. CDR1 is LNHDA, CDR2 SQIVND, per germline (reference sequence). The full variable domain, its missing parts supplied by reference TRBV19 and TRBJ1-1, is DGGITQSPKYLFRKEGQNVTLSCEQNLNHDAMYWYRQDPGQGLRLIYYSQIVNDFQKGDIAEGYSVSREKKESFPLTVTSAQKNPTAFYLCASSRGEKFTEAFFGQGTRLTVV.

This clone appeared a single time. V usage is TRBV9 and J usage is TRBJ2-3; 7 bases fit TRBD2. With 0 bases clipped from V and 4 bases from J, the junction kept 8 bases outside the gene matches. CDR3 length equals 16 residues. Germline CDR1 reads SGDLS; CDR2 reads YYNGEE. The CDR3 bases are TGTGCCAGCAGCGTAGTCGGGACTACTGTCGCAGATACGCAGTATTTT. This gives the protein CASSVVGTTVADTQYF. The whole variable domain, remainder taken from reference TRBV9 and TRBJ2-3, is DSGVTQTPKHLITATGQRVTLRCSPRSGDLSVYWYQQSLDQGLQFLIQYYNGEERAKGNILERFSAQQFPDLHSELNLSSLELGDSALYFCASSVVGTTVADTQYFGPGTRLTVL.

This rearrangement joins TRBV11-2 to TRBJ2-3; 15 bases map to TRBD2. V gave up 4 bases and J gave up 3 bases; unmatched junction bases: 8. The CDR3 runs 18 residues. The germline CDR1 and CDR2 sequences are SGHAT and FQNNGV. The chain's CDR3 is CASSSGMGLAGGTDTQYF. The DNA for the CDR3 is TGTGCCAGCAGCTCGGGTATGGGACTAGCGGGAGGTACAGATACGCAGTATTTT.

This clone appeared once. The V call is TRBV21-1, the J call TRBJ2-7; TRBD2 is taken as the D call from the table, unchecked against the DNA. TRBV21-1 is given as a pseudogene. The CDR3 totals 14 residues. CDR3 sequence (DNA): TGTGCCAGCAGCACGACTAGCGGGAGATACGAGCAGTACTTC. The encoded protein is CASSTTSGRYEQYF.

The rearrangement uses TRBV9 and TRBJ2-5; 13 bases fit TRBD2. J gave up 4 bases and V 4 bases, and 4 bases lay outside the gene matches. Germline CDR1 SGDLS, CDR2 YYNGEE. The CDR3 consists of 15 residues. The CDR3 nucleotides are TGTGCCAGCAGCCCCAGGACTAGCGGGAGAGAGACCCAGTACTTC. This gives the protein CASSPRTSGRETQYF.

Only one count was recorded for this clone. The chain has TRBV4-2 and TRBJ2-1, with 7 positions matching TRBD2. Trimming removed 1 base from V and 1 base from J; junction bases left unmatched: 7. Per germline, CDR1 LGHNA and CDR2 YNFKEQ. The CDR3 covers 17 residues. The CDR3 is CASSQGYGAGSYNEQFF. In nucleotides, the CDR3 is TGTGCCAGCAGCCAAGGATATGGAGCGGGGTCCTACAATGAGCAGTTCTTC.

The rearrangement joins TRBV10-1 to TRBJ2-7; unclear D gene. CDR1 is WNHNN and CDR2 is SYGVQD in the germline V gene (reference sequence). V gave up 4 bases and J gave up 0 bases, with 10 bases separating them. The CDR3 has 14 residues. The CDR3 is CASSVLQSSYEQYF. Here the CDR3 DNA reads TGCGCCAGCAGTGTCCTACAGAGCTCCTACGAGCAGTACTTC.

V is TRBV5-1 and J is TRBJ2-1; 7 nucleotides match TRBD1. The length of the CDR3 is 16 residues. Looked up from germline, CDR1 is SGHRS and CDR2 is YFSETQ. Trimming cost V 4 bases and J 5 bases; bases outside gene matches: 12. The CDR3 nucleotides are TGCGCCAGCAGCACCGAGGGACAGAGACTCCACAATGAGCAGTTCTTC. The encoded protein is CASSTEGQRLHNEQFF.

The V gene is TRBV18, the J gene TRBJ2-7; no definite D call. The CDR3 loop spans 13 amino acids. V shed 2 bases and J shed 3 bases, with 8 bases lying between them. Germline loops: CDR1 KGHSH, CDR2 LQKENI. The DNA of the CDR3 is TGTGCCAGCTCACCAAAACAGTACTACGAGCAGTACTTC. Translating gives CASSPKQYYEQYF. Full variable domain (outside the CDR3, taken from reference TRBV18 and TRBJ2-7): NAGVMQNPRHLVRRRGQEARLRCSPMKGHSHVYWYRQLPEEGLKFMVYLQKENIIDESGMPKERFSAEFPKEGPSILRIQQVVRGDSAAYFCASSPKQYYEQYFGPGTRLTVT.

On this clone itself: Other DNA sequences of this sample code for an identical CDR3. In DNA form, the CDR3 reads TGTGCCAGCAGTTACCTCGGGACAGGGGGCTACGAGCAGTACTTC. It specifies CASSYLGTGGYEQYF. This rearrangement joins TRBV6-5 to TRBJ2-7; 11 bases are shared with TRBD1. Germline V CDR1 and CDR2: MNHEY, SVGAGI. This CDR3 region has 15 residues. The J segment lost 3 bases and the V segment lost 2 bases, leaving 3 bases of the junction unmatched.

The V gene is TRBV6-1, the J gene TRBJ2-3; 7 bases map to TRBD2. The CDR3 sequence is 16 residues long. Losses at the gene ends were 3 bases for V and 0 bases for J; bases not matched to a gene: 6. Looked up from germline, CDR1 is MNHNS and CDR2 is SASEGT. The CDR3 bases are TGTGCCAGCAGTGAGGTGTCGGGGGGTAGCACAGATACGCAGTATTTT. Its translation: CASSEVSGGSTDTQYF.

This chain connects TRBV29-1 to TRBJ2-1; tentative D call: TRBD2 (7 bases). V lost 5 bases and J 12 bases, leaving 14 bases between the germline ends. This CDR3 spans 11 amino acids. CDR1 is SQVTM, CDR2 ANQGSEA, per germline. DNA for the CDR3: TGCAGCGTTTTCCATGGGGGGGCGCAGTTCTTC. This codes for CSVFHGGAQFF.

This clone was counted a single time. V is TRBV4-1 and J is TRBJ2-6; D call uncertain. In germline, CDR1 is MGHRA, CDR2 YSYEKL. The CDR3 length is 17 residues. Trimming left V 0 bases short and J 3 bases short, with 12 bases between. CDR3 in amino acids: CASSQDHQDRGANVLTF. CDR3 nucleotides: TGCGCCAGCAGCCAAGATCATCAGGACCGTGGGGCCAACGTCCTGACTTTC.

This chain connects TRBV29-1 to TRBJ2-5; TRBD2 agrees at 12 bases. Germline assignment: CDR1 SQVTM and CDR2 ANQGSEA. The CDR3 has 15 amino acids. The V segment lost 2 bases and the J segment 5 bases; nucleotides outside the gene matches: 6. The CDR3 region has the DNA TGCAGCGTTGAATTACTAGCGGGAGGATGGGAGACCCAGTACTTC. It specifies CSVELLAGGWETQYF.

The chain is built from TRBV6-1 and TRBJ1-2, with 8 bases that match TRBD1. This CDR3 has 16 amino acids. The trim removed 2 bases at V and 8 bases at J, leaving 13 bases unmatched. CDR1 MNHNS and CDR2 SASEGT come from the germline V gene. In DNA, the CDR3 is TGTGCCAGCAGTGAACTAGGCCTCAGGGGGCGTGAGGGCTACACCTTC. It codes for CASSELGLRGREGYTF.

This rearrangement joins TRBV7-6 to TRBJ2-7; 9 positions match TRBD1. The V gene's germline CDR1 is SGHVS and CDR2 FNYEAQ. The V gene end was trimmed by 4 bases and the J gene end by 5 bases; junction bases not matched to a gene: 9. The CDR3 length is 15 residues. CDR3 DNA: TGTGCCAGCAGCTGGGGACAGGGTTATATTGACGAGCAGTACTTC. This translates into CASSWGQGYIDEQYF.